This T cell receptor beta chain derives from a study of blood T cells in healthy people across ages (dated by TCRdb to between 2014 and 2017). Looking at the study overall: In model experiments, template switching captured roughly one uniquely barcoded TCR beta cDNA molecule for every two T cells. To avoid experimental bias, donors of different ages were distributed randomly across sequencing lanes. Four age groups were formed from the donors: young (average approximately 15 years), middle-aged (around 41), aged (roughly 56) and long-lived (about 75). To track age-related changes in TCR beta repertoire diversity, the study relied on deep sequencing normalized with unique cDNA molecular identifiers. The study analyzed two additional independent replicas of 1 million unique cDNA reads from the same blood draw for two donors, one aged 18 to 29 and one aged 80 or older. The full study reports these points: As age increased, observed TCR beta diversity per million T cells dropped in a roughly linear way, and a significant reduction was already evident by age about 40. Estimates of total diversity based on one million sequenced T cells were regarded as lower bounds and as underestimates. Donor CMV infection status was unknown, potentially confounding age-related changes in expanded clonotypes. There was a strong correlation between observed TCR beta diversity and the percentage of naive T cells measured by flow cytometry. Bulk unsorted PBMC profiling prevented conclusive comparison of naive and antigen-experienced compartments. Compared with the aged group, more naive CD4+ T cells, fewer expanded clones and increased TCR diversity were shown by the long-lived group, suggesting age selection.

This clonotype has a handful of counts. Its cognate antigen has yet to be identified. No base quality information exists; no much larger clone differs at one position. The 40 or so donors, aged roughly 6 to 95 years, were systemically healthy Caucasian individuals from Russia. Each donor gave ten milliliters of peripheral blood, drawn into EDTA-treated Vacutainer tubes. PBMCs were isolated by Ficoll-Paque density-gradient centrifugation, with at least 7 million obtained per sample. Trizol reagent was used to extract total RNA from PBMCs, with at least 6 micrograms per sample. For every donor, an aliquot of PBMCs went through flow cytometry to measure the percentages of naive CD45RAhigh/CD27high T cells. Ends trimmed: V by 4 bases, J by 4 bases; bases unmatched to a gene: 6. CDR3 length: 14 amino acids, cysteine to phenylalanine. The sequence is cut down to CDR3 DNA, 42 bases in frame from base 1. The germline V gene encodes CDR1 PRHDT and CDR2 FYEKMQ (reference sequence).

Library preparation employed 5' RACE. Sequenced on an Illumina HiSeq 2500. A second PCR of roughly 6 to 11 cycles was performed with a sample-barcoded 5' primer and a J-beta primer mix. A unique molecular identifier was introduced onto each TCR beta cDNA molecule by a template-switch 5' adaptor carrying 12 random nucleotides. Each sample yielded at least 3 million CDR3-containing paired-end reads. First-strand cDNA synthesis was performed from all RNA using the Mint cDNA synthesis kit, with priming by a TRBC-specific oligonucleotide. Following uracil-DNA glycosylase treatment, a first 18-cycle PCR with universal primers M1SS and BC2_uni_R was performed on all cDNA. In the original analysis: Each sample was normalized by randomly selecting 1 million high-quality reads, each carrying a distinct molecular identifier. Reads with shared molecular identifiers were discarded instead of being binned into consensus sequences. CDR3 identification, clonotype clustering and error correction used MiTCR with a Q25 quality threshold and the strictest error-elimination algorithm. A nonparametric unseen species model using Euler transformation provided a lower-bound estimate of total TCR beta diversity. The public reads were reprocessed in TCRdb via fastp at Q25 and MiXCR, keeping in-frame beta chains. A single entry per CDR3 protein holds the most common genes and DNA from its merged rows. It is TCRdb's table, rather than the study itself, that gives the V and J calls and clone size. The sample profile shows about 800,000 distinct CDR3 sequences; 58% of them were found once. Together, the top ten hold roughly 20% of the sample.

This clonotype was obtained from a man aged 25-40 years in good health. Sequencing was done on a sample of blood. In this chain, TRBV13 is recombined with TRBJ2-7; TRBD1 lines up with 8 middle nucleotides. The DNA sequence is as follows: TGTGCCAGCAGCTCGACCGGACAGGGTTACGAGCAGTACTTC. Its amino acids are CASSSTGQGYEQYF.